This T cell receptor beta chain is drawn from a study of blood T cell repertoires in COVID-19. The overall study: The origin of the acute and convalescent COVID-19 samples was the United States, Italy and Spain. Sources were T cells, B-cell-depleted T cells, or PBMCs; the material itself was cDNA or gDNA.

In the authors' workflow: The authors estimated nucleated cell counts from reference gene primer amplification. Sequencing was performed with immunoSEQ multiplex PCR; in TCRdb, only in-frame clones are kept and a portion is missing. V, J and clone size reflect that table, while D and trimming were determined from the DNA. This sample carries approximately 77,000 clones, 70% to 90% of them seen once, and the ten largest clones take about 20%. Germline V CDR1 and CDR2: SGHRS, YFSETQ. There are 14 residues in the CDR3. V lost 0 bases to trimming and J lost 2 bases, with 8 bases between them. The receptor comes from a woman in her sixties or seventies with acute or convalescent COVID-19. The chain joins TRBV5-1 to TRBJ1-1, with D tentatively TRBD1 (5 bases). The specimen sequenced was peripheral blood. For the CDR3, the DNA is TGCGCCAGCAGCTTGGGACAGCAAAACACTGAAGCTTTCTTT. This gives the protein CASSLGQQNTEAFF.